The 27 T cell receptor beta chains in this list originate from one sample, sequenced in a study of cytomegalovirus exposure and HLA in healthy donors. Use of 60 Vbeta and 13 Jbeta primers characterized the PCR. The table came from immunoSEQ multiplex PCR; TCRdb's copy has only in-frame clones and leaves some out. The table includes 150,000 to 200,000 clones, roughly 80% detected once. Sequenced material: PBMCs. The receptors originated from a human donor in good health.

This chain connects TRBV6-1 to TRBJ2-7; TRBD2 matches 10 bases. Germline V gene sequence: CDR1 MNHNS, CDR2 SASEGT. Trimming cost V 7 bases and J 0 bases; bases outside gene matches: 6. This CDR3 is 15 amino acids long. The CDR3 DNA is TGTGCCAGCACTAGCGGGGGACCGAACTCCTACGAGCAGTACTTC. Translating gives CASTSGGPNSYEQYF.

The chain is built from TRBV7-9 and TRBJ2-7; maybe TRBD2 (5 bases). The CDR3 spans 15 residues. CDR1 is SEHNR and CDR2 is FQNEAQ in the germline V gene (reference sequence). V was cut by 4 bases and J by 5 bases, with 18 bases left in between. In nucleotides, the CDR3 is TGTGCCAGCAGCTCGGGTGGGAGACGTTTTGACGAGCAGTACTTC. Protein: CASSSGGRRFDEQYF.

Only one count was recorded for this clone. This CDR3 is CASSETSGGGSPLHF. As DNA, the CDR3 is TGTGCCAGCAGCGAGACCTCAGGGGGTGGTTCACCCCTCCACTTT. J is TRBJ1-6 and V is TRBV9, with TRBD1 matching 7 bases. J gave up 9 bases and V 3 bases, and 9 bases lay outside the gene matches. This CDR3 has 15 residues. Germline V gene data show CDR1 as SGDLS and CDR2 as YYNGEE. Based on the CDR3 plus reference TRBV9 and TRBJ1-6, the full variable domain is DSGVTQTPKHLITATGQRVTLRCSPRSGDLSVYWYQQSLDQGLQFLIQYYNGEERAKGNILERFSAQQFPDLHSELNLSSLELGDSALYFCASSETSGGGSPLHFGNGTRLTVT.

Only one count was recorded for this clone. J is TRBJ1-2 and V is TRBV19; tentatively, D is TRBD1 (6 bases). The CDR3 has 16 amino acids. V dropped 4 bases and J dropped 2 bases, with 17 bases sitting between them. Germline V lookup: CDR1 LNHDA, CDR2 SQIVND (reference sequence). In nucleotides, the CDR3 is TGTGCCAGTAGTACGCGACAGGATGCATCAAACTATGGCTACACCTTC. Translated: CASSTRQDASNYGYTF.

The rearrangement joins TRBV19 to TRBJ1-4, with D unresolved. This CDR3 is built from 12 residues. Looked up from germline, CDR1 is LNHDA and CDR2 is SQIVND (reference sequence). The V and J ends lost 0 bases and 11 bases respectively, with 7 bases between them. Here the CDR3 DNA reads TGTGCCAGTAGTATAGATCTTAGTAAACTGTTTTTT. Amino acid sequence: CASSIDLSKLFF.

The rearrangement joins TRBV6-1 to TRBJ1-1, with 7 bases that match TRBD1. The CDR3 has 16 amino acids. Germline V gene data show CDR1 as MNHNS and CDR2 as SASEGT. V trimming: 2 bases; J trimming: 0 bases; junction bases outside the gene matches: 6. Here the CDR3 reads CASSERVGQMNTEAFF. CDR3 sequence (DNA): TGTGCCAGCAGTGAAAGGGTGGGACAGATGAACACTGAAGCTTTCTTT.

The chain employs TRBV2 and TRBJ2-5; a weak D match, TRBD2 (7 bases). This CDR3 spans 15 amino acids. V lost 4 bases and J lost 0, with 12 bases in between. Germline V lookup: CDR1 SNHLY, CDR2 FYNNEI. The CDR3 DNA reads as TGTGCCAGCAGTGCGGACGGGGGGCACCAAGAGACCCAGTACTTC. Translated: CASSADGGHQETQYF.

DNA for the CDR3: TGTGCCAGCAGCCCAGACTACTCCGCAACTAATGAAAAACTGTTTTTT. Its protein product is CASSPDYSATNEKLFF. V is TRBV7-8 and J is TRBJ1-4; D uncertain. Trimming took off 5 bases at V and 0 bases at J, with 13 bases between the two ends. The CDR3 extends over 16 amino acids. Germline CDR1 reads SGHVS; CDR2 reads FQNEAQ.

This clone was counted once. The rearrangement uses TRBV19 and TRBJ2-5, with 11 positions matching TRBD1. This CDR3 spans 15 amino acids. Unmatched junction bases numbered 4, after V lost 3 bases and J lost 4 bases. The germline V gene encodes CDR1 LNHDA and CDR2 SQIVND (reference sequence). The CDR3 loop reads CASSMGQGGVETQYF. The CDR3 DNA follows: TGTGCCAGTAGTATGGGACAGGGGGGTGTAGAGACCCAGTACTTC. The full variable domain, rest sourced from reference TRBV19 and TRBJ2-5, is DGGITQSPKYLFRKEGQNVTLSCEQNLNHDAMYWYRQDPGQGLRLIYYSQIVNDFQKGDIAEGYSVSREKKESFPLTVTSAQKNPTAFYLCASSMGQGGVETQYFGPGTRLLVL.

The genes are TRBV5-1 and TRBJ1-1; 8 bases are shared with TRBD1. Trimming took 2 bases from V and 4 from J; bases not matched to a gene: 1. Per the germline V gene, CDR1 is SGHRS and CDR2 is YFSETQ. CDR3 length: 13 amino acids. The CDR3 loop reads CASSLTGGTEAFF. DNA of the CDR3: TGCGCCAGCAGCTTAACAGGGGGCACTGAAGCTTTCTTT.

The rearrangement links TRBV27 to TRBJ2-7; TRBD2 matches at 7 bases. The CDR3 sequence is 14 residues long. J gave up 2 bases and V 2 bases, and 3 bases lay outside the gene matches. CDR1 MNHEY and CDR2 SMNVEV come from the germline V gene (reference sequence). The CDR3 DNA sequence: TGTGCCAGCAGTTTAGCGGGGGACGCCTACGAGCAGTACTTC. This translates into CASSLAGDAYEQYF.

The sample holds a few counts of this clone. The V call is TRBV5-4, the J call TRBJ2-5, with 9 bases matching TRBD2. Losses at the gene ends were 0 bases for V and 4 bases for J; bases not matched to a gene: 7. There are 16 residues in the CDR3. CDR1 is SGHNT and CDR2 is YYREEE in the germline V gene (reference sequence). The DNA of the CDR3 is TGTGCCAGCAGCTTGGAATGGGCGGGGGGGCGAGAGACCCAGTACTTC. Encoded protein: CASSLEWAGGRETQYF.

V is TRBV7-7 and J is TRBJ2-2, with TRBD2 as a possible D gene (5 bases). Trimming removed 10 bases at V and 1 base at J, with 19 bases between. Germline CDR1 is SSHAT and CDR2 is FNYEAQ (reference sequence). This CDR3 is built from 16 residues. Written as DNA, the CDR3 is TGTGCCATAGCAACGGGAAGGACCAAGAACACCGGGGAGCTGTTTTTT. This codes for CAIATGRTKNTGELFF.

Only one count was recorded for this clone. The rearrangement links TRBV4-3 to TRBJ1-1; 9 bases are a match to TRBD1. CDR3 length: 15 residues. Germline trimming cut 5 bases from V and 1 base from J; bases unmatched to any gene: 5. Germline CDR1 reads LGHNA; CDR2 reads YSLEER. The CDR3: CASSKLTGGNTEAFF. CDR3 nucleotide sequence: TGCGCCAGCAGCAAGTTGACAGGGGGGAACACTGAAGCTTTCTTT.

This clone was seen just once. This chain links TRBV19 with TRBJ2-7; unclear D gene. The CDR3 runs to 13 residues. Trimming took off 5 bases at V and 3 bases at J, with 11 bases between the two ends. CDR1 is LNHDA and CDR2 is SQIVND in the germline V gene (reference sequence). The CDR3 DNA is TGTGCCAGTAGTCTCCTCCTAAACTACGAGCAGTACTTC. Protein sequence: CASSLLLNYEQYF.

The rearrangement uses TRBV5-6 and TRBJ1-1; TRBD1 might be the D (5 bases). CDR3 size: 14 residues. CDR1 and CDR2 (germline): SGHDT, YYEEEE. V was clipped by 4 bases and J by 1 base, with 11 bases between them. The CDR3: CASSHVDKNTEAFF. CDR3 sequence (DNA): TGTGCCAGCAGCCACGTGGACAAGAACACTGAAGCTTTCTTT.

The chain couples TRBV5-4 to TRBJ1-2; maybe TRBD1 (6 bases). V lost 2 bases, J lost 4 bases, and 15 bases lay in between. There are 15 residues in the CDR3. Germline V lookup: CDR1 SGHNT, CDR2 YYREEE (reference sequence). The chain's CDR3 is CASSFEGRGAYGYTF. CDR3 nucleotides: TGTGCCAGCAGCTTCGAGGGGAGGGGGGCCTATGGCTACACCTTC.

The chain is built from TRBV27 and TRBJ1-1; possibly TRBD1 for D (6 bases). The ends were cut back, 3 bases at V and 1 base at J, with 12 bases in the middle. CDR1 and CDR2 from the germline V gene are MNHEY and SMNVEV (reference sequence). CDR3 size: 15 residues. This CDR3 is CASSFGVGGNTEAFF. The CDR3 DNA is TGTGCCAGCAGTTTTGGGGTAGGGGGGAACACTGAAGCTTTCTTT.

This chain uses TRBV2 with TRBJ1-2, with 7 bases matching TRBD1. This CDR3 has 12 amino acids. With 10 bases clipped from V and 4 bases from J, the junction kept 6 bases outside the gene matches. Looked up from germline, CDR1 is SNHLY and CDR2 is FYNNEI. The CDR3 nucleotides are TGTGCCACAGCAGGGGGTACCTATGGCTACACCTTC. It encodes CATAGGTYGYTF.

CDR3 loop: CASSLLAGGSNEQFF. The CDR3 region has the DNA TGTGCCAGCAGTTTACTAGCGGGGGGGTCCAATGAGCAGTTCTTC. This chain links TRBV2 with TRBJ2-1, with 13 bases identical to TRBD2. V was pared by 5 bases and J by 6 bases, with 4 bases of the junction left unmatched. Germline V gives CDR1 SNHLY, CDR2 FYNNEI. This CDR3 comprises 15 residues.

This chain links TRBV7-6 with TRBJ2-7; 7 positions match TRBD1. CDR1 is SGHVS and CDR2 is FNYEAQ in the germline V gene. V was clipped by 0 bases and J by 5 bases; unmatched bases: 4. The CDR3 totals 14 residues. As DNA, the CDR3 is TGTGCCAGCAGCTTAGCGGGACAGTTCGACGAGCAGTACTTC. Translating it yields CASSLAGQFDEQYF. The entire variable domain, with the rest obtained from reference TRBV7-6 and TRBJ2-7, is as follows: GAGVSQSPRYKVTKRGQDVALRCDPISGHVSLYWYRQALGQGPEFLTYFNYEAQQDKSGLPNDRFSAERPEGSISTLTIQRTEQRDSAMYRCASSLAGQFDEQYFGPGTRLTVT.

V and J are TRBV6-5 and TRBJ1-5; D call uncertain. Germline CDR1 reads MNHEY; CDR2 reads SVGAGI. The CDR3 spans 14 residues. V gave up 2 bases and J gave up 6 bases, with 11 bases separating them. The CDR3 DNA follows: TGTGCCAGCAGTTACCGGGAGGGCGGTCAGCCCCAGCATTTT. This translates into CASSYREGGQPQHF.

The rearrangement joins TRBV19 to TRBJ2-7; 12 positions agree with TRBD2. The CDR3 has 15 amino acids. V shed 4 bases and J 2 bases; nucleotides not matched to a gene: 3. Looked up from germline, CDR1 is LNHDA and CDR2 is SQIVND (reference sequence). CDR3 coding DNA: TGTGCCAGTAGTACAGGACTAGCGGGGACCTACGAGCAGTACTTC. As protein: CASSTGLAGTYEQYF.

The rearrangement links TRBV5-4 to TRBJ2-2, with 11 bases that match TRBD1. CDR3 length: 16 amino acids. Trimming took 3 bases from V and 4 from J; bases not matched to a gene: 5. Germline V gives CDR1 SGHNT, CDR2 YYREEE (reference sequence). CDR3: CASSSMDRGPTGELFF. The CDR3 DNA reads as TGTGCCAGCAGCTCTATGGACAGGGGGCCCACCGGGGAGCTGTTTTTT.

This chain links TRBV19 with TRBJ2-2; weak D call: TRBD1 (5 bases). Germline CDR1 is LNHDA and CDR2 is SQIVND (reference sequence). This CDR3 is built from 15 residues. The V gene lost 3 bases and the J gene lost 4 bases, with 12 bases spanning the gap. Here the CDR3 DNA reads TGTGCCAGTAGTATTGTCCAGGGCCCCACCGGGGAGCTGTTTTTT. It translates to CASSIVQGPTGELFF. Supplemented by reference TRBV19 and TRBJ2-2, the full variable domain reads DGGITQSPKYLFRKEGQNVTLSCEQNLNHDAMYWYRQDPGQGLRLIYYSQIVNDFQKGDIAEGYSVSREKKESFPLTVTSAQKNPTAFYLCASSIVQGPTGELFFGEGSRLTVL.

The CDR3 bases are TGCGCCAGCAGCACCGGGACAGGGGGCTTGGACATTCAGTACTTC. It is translated as CASSTGTGGLDIQYF. V usage is TRBV5-1 and J usage is TRBJ2-4; 12 bases map to TRBD1. The CDR3 has 15 residues. After removal of 4 bases from V and 8 bases from J, the junction contained 7 bases not matched to a gene. CDR1 and CDR2 from the germline V gene are SGHRS and YFSETQ.

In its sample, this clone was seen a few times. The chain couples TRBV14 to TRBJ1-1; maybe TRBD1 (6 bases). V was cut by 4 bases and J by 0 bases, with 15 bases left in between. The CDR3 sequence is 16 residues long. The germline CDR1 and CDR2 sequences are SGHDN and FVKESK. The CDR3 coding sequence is TGTGCCAGCAGCCTAGGCTCCGGGGGGCTGAACACTGAAGCTTTCTTT. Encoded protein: CASSLGSGGLNTEAFF.